This T cell receptor beta chain was obtained from a study of shared clonotypes between healthy human individuals. Among the donors, all were Caucasian adults who lived in Nashville, Tennessee. Genomic DNA came from about 92 million PBMCs in unsorted samples. Each subset's genomic DNA was shared equally among a number of immunoSEQ plates. As handled by the study authors: Filtering of immunoSEQ junctional sequences could not match full-length read filtering. Repertoires were generated with immunoSEQ multiplex PCR, while TCRdb's copy carries only in-frame clones and drops some. Clonal size and the V and J genes are those of that table, whereas D and trimming came from the DNA. The sample consists of about 490,000 clones, around 80% of them appearing once. Sequenced sample: PBMCs. This TCR was sampled from a woman between 40 and 55 years old in good health. Some clones in this sample may be carry-over from other donors' samples.

CDR3 sequence: CASSLLAGGGPYTQYF. DNA of the CDR3: TGTGCCAGCAGTTTACTAGCGGGAGGGGGGCCGTATACGCAGTATTTT. The rearrangement uses TRBV27 and TRBJ2-3, with 12 bases fitting TRBD2. The CDR3 loop spans 16 amino acids. Germline V CDR1 and CDR2: MNHEY, SMNVEV (reference sequence). Unmatched junction bases numbered 7, after V lost 2 bases and J lost 7 bases.